The rows below give T cell receptor beta chains drawn from one sample of a study of spatial heterogeneity in lung cancer. Each CDR3 protein gets one entry after TCRdb re-called the 5' RACE reads with MiXCR. The repertoire holds about 36,000 distinct CDR3 sequences, with 6.5% to 9.5% as singletons. The input for sequencing was PBMCs, taken at follow-up. The receptors stem from a male donor with early-stage non-small cell lung cancer. Each CDR3 is given with its conserved first and last residue. A D gene is named only where the DNA matches it firmly. Where a row states a size, it is once, few, many or the class of an expanded clone; other rows omit it.

j_call v_call clone_size d_call cdr3_nt cdr3_aa
TRBJ2-6 TRBV6-5 many NA TGTGCCAGCAGGAACATGGACCTCTCTGGGGCCAACGTCCTGACTTTC CASRNMDLSGANVLTF
TRBJ1-5 TRBV7-9 many TRBD1 TGTGCCAGCAGCCCGGACAGGGCTGGGAATCAGCCCCAGCATTTT CASSPDRAGNQPQHF
TRBJ2-7 TRBV6-1 NA TRBD2 TGTGCCAGCAGTGAAGGAGTGACGGCGGGGGTGTACTCCTACGAGCAGTACTTC CASSEGVTAGVYSYEQYF
TRBJ2-1 TRBV29-1 many TRBD1 TGCAGCGTCGGACAGGCCGTTGAGTCGAATGAGCAGTTCTTC CSVGQAVESNEQFF
TRBJ2-2 TRBV27 many TRBD2 TGTGCCAGCAGTTTACAATCTCCTAACGGGGGGATTCAGCTGTTTTTT CASSLQSPNGGIQLFF
TRBJ2-2 TRBV18 many NA TGTGCCAGCTCACTCAACGGCGAGGGTCCGAACACCGGGGAGCTGTTTTTT CASSLNGEGPNTGELFF
TRBJ2-7 TRBV20-1 many TRBD2 TGCAGTGCCCGGACTAGCGTGACCTACGAGCAGTACTTC CSARTSVTYEQYF
TRBJ2-1 TRBV7-9 many NA TGTGCTATCGACCGCGACAATGAGCAGTTCTTC CAIDRDNEQFF
TRBJ1-2 TRBV27 many NA TGTGCCAGCAGTTTATCTGATTCGGGGCAACGTGGCTACACCTTC CASSLSDSGQRGYTF
TRBJ1-3 TRBV5-1 many NA TGCGCCAGCAGCTCGGACCCGCGGACCATATATTTT CASSSDPRTIYF
TRBJ1-5 TRBV27 many NA TGTGCCAGCAGTTCCCGAACAGGATGGGATAGCAATCAGCCCCAGCATTTT CASSSRTGWDSNQPQHF
TRBJ2-2 TRBV15 many NA TGTGCCACCAGCAGGGCACGACAACTGGGGGCCGGGGAGCTGTTTTTT CATSRARQLGAGELFF
TRBJ1-1 TRBV6-6 many NA TGTGCCAGCAGCCAGACTTCTACGGGCGCTGAAGCTTTCTTT CASSQTSTGAEAFF
TRBJ2-3 TRBV5-1 many TRBD2 TGCGCCAGCAGCTTGGCTAGCGGGGGTAGCACAGATACGCAGTATTTT CASSLASGGSTDTQYF
TRBJ1-5 TRBV24-1 NA NA TGTGCCACCAGTGATGATACAGGGTGTCATCAGCCCCAGCATTTT CATSDDTGCHQPQHF
TRBJ2-3 TRBV27 many TRBD1 TGTGCCAGCAGTACCCGACAGGGGGGGACCATTATGGATACGCAGTATTTT CASSTRQGGTIMDTQYF
TRBJ2-1 TRBV25-1 many NA TGTGCCAGCAGTGAAGGCAGGTTTTATGATGAGCAGTTCTTC CASSEGRFYDEQFF
TRBJ2-6 TRBV6-5 many NA TGTGCCAGCAGTTCCCCAGGAAAAAACGTCCTGACTTTC CASSSPGKNVLTF
TRBJ2-1 TRBV29-1 many TRBD1 TGCAGCGCTTCGGGACAGGGCCCTTCCTACAATGAGCAGTTCTTC CSASGQGPSYNEQFF